The 27 T cell receptor beta chains presented below share a single source sample, sequenced in a study of radiotherapy plus CTLA-4 blockade in lung cancer. Generated by immunoSEQ multiplex PCR, the TCRdb table keeps only in-frame clones and is missing some. This table holds some 90,000 clones, roughly four fifths found once. Sequencing was performed on peripheral blood, taken from a patient treated with radiotherapy plus ipilimumab. These receptor sequences come from a human donor with non-small cell lung cancer who had stable disease on radiotherapy plus ipilimumab.

In its sample, this clone was seen once. The chain uses TRBV30 and TRBJ1-5; D not certain. This CDR3 has 15 residues. From germline, CDR1 is GTSNPN and CDR2 SVGIG (reference sequence). V lost 0 bases to trimming and J lost 2 bases, with 11 bases between them. The CDR3 region is CAWSVQGRGNQPQHF. DNA for the CDR3: TGTGCCTGGAGTGTACAAGGTAGGGGCAATCAGCCCCAGCATTTT.

The chain's CDR3 is CASSPSRGFEKLFF. CDR3 in DNA: TGTGCCAGCTCTCCTTCGAGGGGCTTTGAAAAACTGTTTTTT. The chain recombines TRBV18 with TRBJ1-4, with D perhaps matching TRBD1 (5 bases). Germline CDR1 KGHSH, CDR2 LQKENI. This CDR3 spans 14 amino acids. V was clipped by 6 bases and J by 7 bases, with 15 bases between them.

The rearrangement joins TRBV7-7 to TRBJ1-4; D is unresolved. Germline CDR1 reads SSHAT; CDR2 reads FNYEAQ (reference sequence). The CDR3 has 14 amino acids. The V end was cut by 5 bases, the J end by 7 bases, with 14 bases between. The CDR3 loop is CASSPKGGFEKLFF. Written as DNA, the CDR3 is TGTGCCAGCAGCCCTAAAGGTGGTTTTGAAAAACTGTTTTTT.

The chain is built from TRBV27 and TRBJ2-2; 7 bases agree with TRBD1. This CDR3 is 14 amino acids long. Trimming removed 7 bases from V and 4 bases from J; junction bases left unmatched: 6. From germline, CDR1 is MNHEY and CDR2 SMNVEV (reference sequence). CDR3 loop: CASTPGQPTGELFF. The CDR3 bases are TGTGCCAGCACCCCGGGACAGCCCACCGGGGAGCTGTTTTTT.

The chain links TRBV30 to TRBJ2-2, with D perhaps being TRBD1 or TRBD2 (6 bases each). The V and J ends lost 2 bases and 0 bases respectively, with 16 bases between them. The germline gives CDR1 GTSNPN, CDR2 SVGIG (reference sequence). The CDR3 covers 17 residues. The CDR3 protein is CAWSRGAGMSNTGELFF. The CDR3, as DNA: TGTGCCTGGAGTAGGGGGGCGGGGATGTCGAACACCGGGGAGCTGTTTTTT.

The chain links TRBV5-6 to TRBJ2-7, with 7 bases fitting TRBD1. The CDR3 has 14 amino acids. Germline-derived CDR1 and CDR2 are SGHDT and YYEEEE. The V and J ends lost 3 bases and 0 bases, in that order; junction bases with no gene match: 3. The CDR3 sequence is CASSYGTVSYEQYF. The CDR3, as DNA: TGTGCCAGCAGCTATGGGACAGTCTCCTACGAGCAGTACTTC. The full variable domain, completed using reference TRBV5-6 and TRBJ2-7, is DAGVTQSPTHLIKTRGQQVTLRCSPKSGHDTVSWYQQALGQGPQFIFQYYEEEERQRGNFPDRFSGHQFPNYSSELNVNALLLGDSALYLCASSYGTVSYEQYFGPGTRLTVT.

This clone was counted a single time. The chain combines TRBV10-1 with TRBJ2-2; 9 bases are a match to TRBD1. From germline, CDR1 is WNHNN and CDR2 SYGVQD (reference sequence). The CDR3 spans 16 residues. Trimming cost V 5 bases and J 6 bases; bases outside gene matches: 10. CDR3 DNA sequence: TGCGCCAGCAGTAGGACAGGGGCATTGAGTTCCGGGGAGCTGTTTTTT. It specifies CASSRTGALSSGELFF.

The chain combines TRBV9 with TRBJ2-2; 8 positions match TRBD2. The CDR3 consists of 17 residues. Per germline, CDR1 SGDLS and CDR2 YYNGEE. V shed 2 bases and J 3 bases; nucleotides not matched to a gene: 9. CDR3 in DNA: TGTGCCAGCAGCGTGGTCCGGAGACTAGCGTACACCGGGGAGCTGTTTTTT. It encodes CASSVVRRLAYTGELFF.

The genes are TRBV7-3 and TRBJ2-7; the D gene is possibly TRBD1 (5 bases). The CDR3 is made up of 13 amino acids. V dropped 5 bases and J dropped 3 bases, with 11 bases sitting between them. Germline values: CDR1 SGHTA, CDR2 FQGTGA. This CDR3 is CASSPNQGYEQYF. The CDR3 DNA reads as TGTGCCAGCAGCCCCAACCAGGGCTACGAGCAGTACTTC.

V usage is TRBV27 and J usage is TRBJ2-1, with TRBD2 matching over 7 bases. Germline values: CDR1 MNHEY, CDR2 SMNVEV (reference sequence). The V gene end was trimmed by 8 bases and the J gene end by 8 bases; junction bases not matched to a gene: 18. CDR3 length: 16 residues. Here the CDR3 DNA reads TGTGCCAGCGGAATTAGCCTTGCGGGAGAGGGAGATGAGCAGTTCTTC. Encoded protein: CASGISLAGEGDEQFF.

The chain carries TRBV5-1 and TRBJ1-6; TRBD1 aligns across 7 bases. From germline, CDR1 is SGHRS and CDR2 YFSETQ. The CDR3 runs 13 residues. Unmatched junction bases numbered 8, after V lost 4 bases and J lost 13 bases. In nucleotides, the CDR3 is TGCGCCAGCAGCCCCCGGGACAGCTTTCCCCTCCACTTT. This gives the protein CASSPRDSFPLHF.

This rearrangement joins TRBV6-4 to TRBJ1-5, with D hard to call. Germline loops: CDR1 MRHNA, CDR2 SNTAGT. This CDR3 comprises 16 residues. Trimming removed 2 bases from V and 0 bases from J, with 11 bases in between. The CDR3 DNA follows: TGTGCCAGCAGTGACCCGGCAGAATATAGCAATCAGCCCCAGCATTTT. This gives the protein CASSDPAEYSNQPQHF.

This clone turned up a few times. The gene calls are TRBV10-2 and TRBJ2-5; D ambiguous. This CDR3 is 14 amino acids long. Trimming took 2 bases from V and 1 from J, leaving 8 bases between them. Germline V gene lookup returns CDR1 WSHSY and CDR2 SAAADI. CDR3 sequence: CASSEPAVQETQYF. CDR3 DNA sequence: TGCGCCAGCAGTGAGCCGGCAGTCCAAGAGACCCAGTACTTC.

V and J are TRBV6-6 and TRBJ1-2; 10 nucleotides match TRBD1. V dropped 5 bases and J dropped 4; count of bases not matched to a gene: 7. This CDR3 comprises 15 residues. Germline CDR1 and CDR2: MNHNY and SVGAGI (reference sequence). CDR3 nucleotides: TGTGCCAGCAGTATCTCCGGGACAGGGGCCTATGGCTACACCTTC. This gives the protein CASSISGTGAYGYTF.

The rearrangement uses TRBV7-8 and TRBJ1-1; D ambiguous. V was pared by 5 bases and J by 7 bases, with 14 bases between. Per germline, CDR1 SGHVS and CDR2 FQNEAQ. The CDR3 has 13 amino acids. This chain's CDR3 is CASSPGRVSEAFF. CDR3 DNA sequence: TGTGCCAGCAGCCCAGGTAGGGTGAGTGAAGCTTTCTTT.

V and J are TRBV6-8 and TRBJ2-7; D remains unclear. The V end lost 8 bases, the J end lost 3 bases, and 17 bases lay between the germline ends. Germline values: CDR1 MNHGY, CDR2 SAAAGT. The CDR3 is 14 residues long. CDR3 region: CASEWQVLFYEQYF. In DNA, the CDR3 is TGTGCCAGCGAATGGCAGGTCCTGTTCTACGAGCAGTACTTC.

The chain is built from TRBV30 and TRBJ2-3, with D tentatively TRBD1 (6 bases). The germline V and J ends were trimmed by 0 bases and 1 base, with 14 bases remaining between them. This CDR3 is built from 16 residues. Germline assignment: CDR1 GTSNPN and CDR2 SVGIG (reference sequence). The CDR3 sequence is CAWSVQEGVRTDTQYF. The CDR3, as DNA: TGTGCCTGGAGTGTACAAGAGGGGGTTCGCACAGATACGCAGTATTTT.

The chain is built from TRBV5-1 and TRBJ2-1, with 8 bases aligning to TRBD2. The germline V gene has CDR1 SGHRS and CDR2 YFSETQ. Trimming cost V 2 bases and J 2 bases; bases outside gene matches: 18. This CDR3 has 20 amino acids. This CDR3 reads CASSFGGGAGDSPPYNEQFF. The CDR3 coding sequence is TGCGCCAGCAGCTTTGGCGGGGGAGCGGGGGATTCCCCACCCTACAATGAGCAGTTCTTC.

This rearrangement joins TRBV11-2 to TRBJ2-1, with 12 bases matching TRBD2. Germline V gives CDR1 SGHAT, CDR2 FQNNGV. The CDR3 runs to 15 residues. Trimming cost V 5 bases and J 2 bases; bases outside gene matches: 1. The CDR3 region is CASSTSGGPYNEQFF. CDR3 in DNA: TGTGCCAGCAGCACTAGCGGGGGGCCCTACAATGAGCAGTTCTTC. Drawing the rest from reference TRBV11-2 and TRBJ2-1, the complete variable domain is EAGVAQSPRYKIIEKRQSVAFWCNPISGHATLYWYQQILGQGPKLLIQFQNNGVVDDSQLPKDRFSAERLKGVDSTLKIQPAKLEDSAVYLCASSTSGGPYNEQFFGPGTRLTVL.

The count of this clone is one. The CDR3 DNA reads TGTGCCAGCAGTCCCCGCTCCTACAATGAGCAGTTCTTC. Amino acids: CASSPRSYNEQFF. The V call is TRBV27, the J call TRBJ2-1; D is uncertain. CDR3 size: 13 residues. Trimming left V 5 bases short and J 0 bases short, with 5 bases between. CDR1 and CDR2 (germline): MNHEY, SMNVEV (reference sequence).

The chain employs TRBV6-4 and TRBJ2-2; tentatively, D is TRBD1 or TRBD2 (5 bases each). This CDR3 is built from 14 residues. Germline values: CDR1 MRHNA, CDR2 SNTAGT. V lost 6 bases to trimming and J lost 9 bases, with 17 bases between them. The CDR3, as DNA: TGTGCCAGCAGCGCCGGGACCGAGTTCAGGGAGCTGTTTTTT. It codes for CASSAGTEFRELFF.

In this sample, this clone turned up a few times. The chain links TRBV18 to TRBJ1-3; no clear D gene. With 2 bases removed from V and 3 bases from J, the gap between germline ends came to 8 bases. The CDR3 length is 14 residues. CDR1 is KGHSH and CDR2 is LQKENI in the germline V gene. The DNA for the CDR3 is TGTGCCAGCTCACCATGGGAAGATGGAAACACCATATATTTT. Encoded protein: CASSPWEDGNTIYF.

This chain joins TRBV6-5 and TRBJ2-2; a possible D gene is TRBD1 (6 bases). The germline V gene has CDR1 MNHEY and CDR2 SVGAGI. V was shortened by 5 bases and J by 6 bases, with 13 bases between the two germline ends. The CDR3 spans 14 residues. For the CDR3, the DNA is TGTGCCAGCAGTGAGAACAGGGTAGCCGGGGAGCTGTTTTTT. As protein: CASSENRVAGELFF.

The chain recombines TRBV7-8 with TRBJ2-2, with D perhaps matching TRBD2 (6 bases). V gave up 1 base and J gave up 4 bases, with 13 bases separating them. This CDR3 spans 16 amino acids. The V gene's germline CDR1 is SGHVS and CDR2 FQNEAQ. The DNA for the CDR3 is TGTGCCAGCAGCTTAGTTGTGTTTAGCGGCACCGGGGAGCTGTTTTTT. Translated, it gives CASSLVVFSGTGELFF.

The CDR3, as DNA: TGTGCCAGCAGCCCAGCGGACGGATCCTACAATGAGCAGTTCTTC. Amino acids: CASSPADGSYNEQFF. The genes are TRBV7-8 and TRBJ2-1; TRBD2 might be the D (5 bases). With 5 bases removed from V and 1 base from J, the gap between germline ends came to 12 bases. Germline V CDR1 and CDR2: SGHVS, FQNEAQ. This CDR3 comprises 15 residues. The full variable domain, rest sourced from reference TRBV7-8 and TRBJ2-1, is GAGVSQSPRYKVAKRGQDVALRCDPISGHVSLFWYQQALGQGPEFLTYFQNEAQLDKSGLPSDRFFAERPEGSVSTLKIQRTQQEDSAVYLCASSPADGSYNEQFFGPGTRLTVL.

As regards this clone: Other DNA sequences in the sample encode the same CDR3. This chain joins TRBV28 and TRBJ1-6; D ambiguous. CDR1 is MDHEN and CDR2 is SYDVKM in the germline V gene. Trimming shortened V by 10 bases and J by 0 bases, and 16 bases separated the two germline ends. The CDR3 has 16 amino acids. For the CDR3, the DNA is TGTGCCACCTCTCTTAGTGTCCGCTCCTATAATTCACCCCTCCACTTT. It translates to CATSLSVRSYNSPLHF.

This chain uses TRBV30 with TRBJ2-5, with D maybe TRBD2 (7 bases). Trimming shortened V by 2 bases and J by 5 bases, and 15 bases separated the two germline ends. Germline CDR1 reads GTSNPN; CDR2 reads SVGIG (reference sequence). The CDR3 extends over 14 amino acids. The CDR3 protein is CAWSSRGAGETQYF. The CDR3 DNA reads as TGTGCCTGGAGTTCACGGGGGGCTGGGGAGACCCAGTACTTC.